The 12 T cell receptor beta chains listed next were all sequenced from one sample in a study of T cell responses to AZD1222 COVID-19 vaccine. Sequencing was performed with immunoSEQ multiplex PCR; in TCRdb, only in-frame clones are kept and a portion is missing. The table shows some 180,000 clones, with more than 90% occurring only once. Here the sequenced sample was peripheral blood, taken 28 days after the second dose of the MenACWY control vaccine. Receptor source: an adult who received the MenACWY meningococcal vaccine as a control.

The chain couples TRBV28 to TRBJ1-5; maybe TRBD1 (5 bases). This CDR3 has 14 residues. CDR1 is MDHEN, CDR2 SYDVKM, per germline. V was clipped by 5 bases and J by 12 bases, with 20 bases between them. CDR3 bases: TGTGCCAGCAGTACGACAGTTCTCCCGAAGGGCCAGCATTTT. This codes for CASSTTVLPKGQHF.

The gene calls are TRBV3-1 (or the pseudogene TRBV3-2) and TRBJ2-6; D is undetermined. Trimming took 4 bases from V and 2 from J, leaving 6 bases between them. The CDR3 is 14 amino acids. The germline V gene has CDR1 LGHDT and CDR2 YNNKEL (reference sequence). The CDR3 nucleotides are TGTGCCAGCAGCCCGTCCGCTGGGGCCAACGTCCTGACTTTC. It encodes CASSPSAGANVLTF.

In this sample, this clone turned up once. This chain uses TRBV15 with TRBJ1-5, with unresolved D. This CDR3 is 15 amino acids long. Germline values: CDR1 LNHNV, CDR2 YYDKDF (reference sequence). The ends were cut back, 1 base at V and 3 bases at J, with 10 bases in the middle. In DNA form, the CDR3 reads TGTGCCACCAGCAGAGGTGGGCAGGTCAATCAGCCCCAGCATTTT. Protein: CATSRGGQVNQPQHF.

The chain carries TRBV4-3 and TRBJ1-1; the D is unclear. Germline CDR1 and CDR2: LGHNA and YSLEER. Trimming pared 4 bases from V and 3 bases from J, leaving 18 bases between. The CDR3 covers 16 residues. Here the CDR3 reads CASSPGLSLLDTEAFF. The CDR3 nucleotides read TGCGCCAGCAGCCCCGGGCTGTCACTGCTGGACACTGAAGCTTTCTTT.

The chain uses TRBV3-1 (or the pseudogene TRBV3-2) and TRBJ2-7; TRBD1 matches at 9 bases. V gave up 1 base and J gave up 5 bases; unmatched junction bases: 3. The CDR3 contains 14 residues. The germline gives CDR1 LGHDT, CDR2 YNNKEL (reference sequence). The CDR3 region has the DNA TGTGCCAGCAGCCAAGGGACAGGGGCAAACGAGCAGTACTTC. It yields the protein CASSQGTGANEQYF.

This clone was seen only once. V and J are TRBV15 and TRBJ1-5, with TRBD1 identical over 9 bases. Looked up from germline, CDR1 is LNHNV and CDR2 is YYDKDF (reference sequence). V gave up 3 bases and J gave up 5 bases; unmatched junction bases: 5. The CDR3 runs 15 residues. For the CDR3, the DNA is TGTGCCACCAGCAGCCGGACAGGGGTCGATCAGCCCCAGCATTTT. Protein product: CATSSRTGVDQPQHF.

Only a few counts were recorded for this clone. The chain uses TRBV2 and TRBJ1-2; 12 positions match TRBD1. Trimming cost V 6 bases and J 0 bases; bases outside gene matches: 5. The CDR3 covers 16 residues. The germline V gene encodes CDR1 SNHLY and CDR2 FYNNEI. Here the CDR3 reads CASRVGQGASNYGYTF. DNA for the CDR3: TGTGCCAGCAGGGTGGGACAGGGGGCCTCTAACTATGGCTACACCTTC.

The V gene is TRBV2, the J gene TRBJ1-5; D is ambiguous. The V and J ends lost 6 bases and 4 bases respectively, with 10 bases between them. The CDR3 sequence is 13 residues long. CDR1 and CDR2 from the germline V gene are SNHLY and FYNNEI. The CDR3 coding sequence is TGTGCCAGCAGAACGGGTCTGAATCAGCCCCAGCATTTT. Protein: CASRTGLNQPQHF.

This rearrangement joins TRBV11-2 to TRBJ1-2; D possibly corresponds to TRBD1 (5 bases). The CDR3 runs 13 residues. V gave up 2 bases and J gave up 7 bases, with 11 bases separating them. Germline V gives CDR1 SGHAT, CDR2 FQNNGV. CDR3 protein: CASSLNRGVGYTF. CDR3 nucleotides: TGTGCCAGCAGCTTAAACCGGGGGGTTGGCTACACCTTC.

V is TRBV6-2 or TRBV6-3 and J is TRBJ2-1, with a possible D match to TRBD1 (6 bases). With 2 bases removed from V and 0 bases from J, the gap between germline ends came to 11 bases. Germline values: CDR1 MNHEY, CDR2 SVGEGT. This CDR3 region has 16 residues. Written as DNA, the CDR3 is TGTGCCAGCAGTTACGGGGGCGAAAGCTCCTACAATGAGCAGTTCTTC. Translation gives CASSYGGESSYNEQFF.

The chain carries TRBV19 and TRBJ1-4; 7 positions match TRBD1. Germline V gives CDR1 LNHDA, CDR2 SQIVND (reference sequence). The CDR3 is 15 residues long. Trimming took 5 bases from V and 7 from J; bases not matched to a gene: 10. The DNA of the CDR3 is TGTGCCAGTAGTCCACTGACAGGGTGGGGTGAAAAACTGTTTTTT. Protein product: CASSPLTGWGEKLFF.

The chain carries TRBV28 and TRBJ1-6; 8 nucleotides match TRBD1. The CDR3 totals 14 residues. With 7 bases clipped from V and 5 bases from J, the junction kept 4 bases outside the gene matches. Germline assignment: CDR1 MDHEN and CDR2 SYDVKM. The CDR3 bases are TGTGCCAGCAAAACAGGGGGAGATAATTCACCCCTCCACTTT. As protein: CASKTGGDNSPLHF.